These 16 T cell receptor beta chains came from one sample sequenced in a study of T cell responses to AZD1222 COVID-19 vaccine. Libraries were prepared by immunoSEQ multiplex PCR; TCRdb keeps only in-frame clonotypes and omits some of them. The sample records more than 150,000 clones, 85% to 95% being singletons. The specimen was peripheral blood, collected on day 0 of AZD1222 vaccination. The source of these receptors is an adult in good health.

The chain recombines TRBV5-4 with TRBJ2-2; D possibly uses TRBD1 or TRBD2 (6 bases each). This CDR3 is 14 amino acids long. Germline assignment: CDR1 SGHNT and CDR2 YYREEE (reference sequence). V gave up 5 bases and J gave up 6 bases, with 14 bases separating them. The CDR3 region is CASRRDNRAGELFF. The CDR3 coding sequence is TGTGCCAGCAGGCGGGACAATCGGGCCGGGGAGCTGTTTTTT.

The chain is built from TRBV27 and TRBJ2-1; D is uncertain. Germline V gene lookup returns CDR1 MNHEY and CDR2 SMNVEV (reference sequence). V lost 5 bases, J lost 6 bases, and 14 bases lay in between. The CDR3 runs to 14 residues. DNA of the CDR3: TGTGCCAGCAGTCTCTCTCCAGTAAGCAATGAGCAGTTCTTC. Protein sequence: CASSLSPVSNEQFF.

This chain joins TRBV30 and TRBJ1-2; D ambiguous. CDR1 is GTSNPN, CDR2 SVGIG, per germline (reference sequence). The CDR3 sequence is 14 residues long. V was shortened by 3 bases and J by 10 bases, with 21 bases between the two germline ends. In DNA form, the CDR3 reads TGTGCCTGGAGGCGAACAGAGCCATTGGCAGACTACACCTTC. As protein: CAWRRTEPLADYTF.

V usage is TRBV6-5 and J usage is TRBJ1-1; 9 bases are a match to TRBD1. The V segment lost 10 bases and the J segment 3 bases; nucleotides outside the gene matches: 12. Looked up from germline, CDR1 is MNHEY and CDR2 is SVGAGI. The CDR3 is 15 amino acids. CDR3 bases: TGTGCCACCCACTTCACAGGGGGCATGGACACTGAAGCTTTCTTT. It codes for CATHFTGGMDTEAFF.

The gene calls are TRBV7-3 and TRBJ1-3; 7 nucleotides agree with TRBD1. Per germline, CDR1 SGHTA and CDR2 FQGTGA. The V gene end was trimmed by 5 bases and the J gene end by 3 bases; junction bases not matched to a gene: 4. There are 14 residues in the CDR3. In DNA form, the CDR3 reads TGTGCCAGCAGCGCCCAGGGGGGTGGAAACACCATATATTTT. Translating gives CASSAQGGGNTIYF.

The chain joins TRBV5-4 to TRBJ1-2, with a possible D match to TRBD1 (5 bases). With 0 bases removed from V and 8 bases from J, the gap between germline ends came to 23 bases. The CDR3 has 17 residues. CDR1 SGHNT and CDR2 YYREEE come from the germline V gene (reference sequence). The CDR3: CASSLVSSGTKGTGYTF. The CDR3, as DNA: TGTGCCAGCAGCTTGGTTAGTTCAGGGACCAAAGGCACAGGCTACACCTTC. The whole variable domain, remainder taken from reference TRBV5-4 and TRBJ1-2, is ETGVTQSPTHLIKTRGQQVTLRCSSQSGHNTVSWYQQALGQGPQFIFQYYREEENGRGNFPPRFSGLQFPNYSSELNVNALELDDSALYLCASSLVSSGTKGTGYTFGSGTRLTVV.

This chain connects TRBV19 to TRBJ2-4; TRBD2 matches 10 bases. The ends lost 8 bases at V and 0 bases at J; junction bases unmatched: 4. The CDR3 length is 15 residues. CDR1 is LNHDA and CDR2 is SQIVND in the germline V gene (reference sequence). CDR3 amino acids: CASGTSELAKNIQYF. CDR3 nucleotides: TGTGCCAGTGGGACTAGCGAGTTAGCCAAAAACATTCAGTACTTC.

This sequence joins TRBV29-1 and TRBJ2-5, with D perhaps matching TRBD2 (6 bases). The ends were cut back, 4 bases at V and 5 bases at J, with 11 bases in the middle. Germline CDR1 SQVTM, CDR2 ANQGSEA. The CDR3 extends over 12 amino acids. In DNA form, the CDR3 reads TGCAGCGTTGCCGTTGGGGGGGAGACCCAGTACTTC. As protein: CSVAVGGETQYF.

The J gene is TRBJ2-1, the V gene TRBV27; D possibly corresponds to TRBD1 (5 bases). Germline loops: CDR1 MNHEY, CDR2 SMNVEV (reference sequence). The CDR3 loop spans 16 amino acids. Trimming stripped 1 base from V and 5 bases from J, with 15 bases between. The CDR3 region is CASSLFQGGSNNEQFF. The CDR3 nucleotides are TGTGCCAGCAGTTTATTTCAGGGTGGTTCTAACAATGAGCAGTTCTTC.

V is TRBV29-1 and J is TRBJ1-1; tentatively, D is TRBD1 (5 bases). Germline V gene sequence: CDR1 SQVTM, CDR2 ANQGSEA. With 4 bases removed from V and 0 bases from J, the gap between germline ends came to 12 bases. The CDR3 loop spans 14 amino acids. CDR3 nucleotides: TGCAGCGTTGTTGGTACGGACATGAACACTGAAGCTTTCTTT. Residues: CSVVGTDMNTEAFF.

This clone was observed a few times. The chain is built from TRBV7-6 and TRBJ2-2; D uncertain. This CDR3 is 15 amino acids long. Germline V gene data show CDR1 as SGHVS and CDR2 as FNYEAQ. V was clipped by 5 bases and J by 0 bases, with 10 bases between them. The CDR3 DNA follows: TGTGCCAGCAGCCCCCTCCGCACGAACACCGGGGAGCTGTTTTTT. Translating it yields CASSPLRTNTGELFF. Based on the CDR3 plus reference TRBV7-6 and TRBJ2-2, the full variable domain is GAGVSQSPRYKVTKRGQDVALRCDPISGHVSLYWYRQALGQGPEFLTYFNYEAQQDKSGLPNDRFSAERPEGSISTLTIQRTEQRDSAMYRCASSPLRTNTGELFFGEGSRLTVL.

This chain joins TRBV19 and TRBJ2-1; D ambiguous. Germline-derived CDR1 and CDR2 are LNHDA and SQIVND (reference sequence). V was cut by 5 bases and J by 8 bases, with 10 bases left in between. This CDR3 is built from 12 residues. CDR3 in amino acids: CASSLNWDEQFF. The CDR3 bases are TGTGCCAGTAGTCTAAATTGGGATGAGCAGTTCTTC. Variable domain in full (rest from reference TRBV19 and TRBJ2-1): DGGITQSPKYLFRKEGQNVTLSCEQNLNHDAMYWYRQDPGQGLRLIYYSQIVNDFQKGDIAEGYSVSREKKESFPLTVTSAQKNPTAFYLCASSLNWDEQFFGPGTRLTVL.

The chain recombines TRBV24-1 with TRBJ2-1; possibly TRBD1 for D (6 bases). There are 17 residues in the CDR3. CDR1 and CDR2 (germline): KGHDR, SFDVKD. V was cut by 5 bases and J by 0 bases, with 16 bases left in between. The CDR3 coding sequence is TGTGCCACCAGTGCTGTCGGGACACCAGGCTCCTACAATGAGCAGTTCTTC. Amino acid sequence: CATSAVGTPGSYNEQFF.

This sequence joins TRBV5-1 and TRBJ1-5, with D unclear. CDR1 SGHRS and CDR2 YFSETQ come from the germline V gene. Trimming took 0 bases from V and 0 from J, leaving 7 bases between them. There are 15 residues in the CDR3. The CDR3 coding sequence is TGCGCCAGCAGCTTGGCTGGCGCTAGCAATCAGCCCCAGCATTTT. Amino acid sequence: CASSLAGASNQPQHF.

The genes are TRBV14 and TRBJ2-1, with a possible D match to TRBD2 (6 bases). Trimming left V 2 bases short and J 10 bases short, with 24 bases between. The CDR3 runs 17 residues. CDR1 is SGHDN and CDR2 is FVKESK in the germline V gene. CDR3 DNA sequence: TGTGCCAGCAGCCAAAGGGCCGAGGGGCGGGATCCCCGCGAGCAGTTCTTC. This gives the protein CASSQRAEGRDPREQFF.

V is TRBV6-6 and J is TRBJ1-3; D not certain. The germline gives CDR1 MNHNY, CDR2 SVGAGI (reference sequence). Trimming pared 5 bases from V and 0 bases from J, leaving 11 bases between. The CDR3 totals 15 residues. The CDR3 is CASSHRLYSGNTIYF. The CDR3 DNA reads TGTGCCAGCAGTCATCGACTGTACTCTGGAAACACCATATATTTT.